These 24 T cell receptor beta chains originate from one sample sequenced in a study of CD8 T cells in ankylosing spondylitis (dated by TCRdb to about 2017). The library was built by means of 5' RACE. The sample was run on an Illumina HiSeq 2500. The raw public data were reprocessed by TCRdb itself: fastp quality trimming at Q25, MiXCR clonotype calling, in-frame beta chains only. One record per CDR3 amino acid sequence lists the most common genes and DNA. The sample table records around 140,000 distinct CDR3 sequences; more than 9.5% of these occur just once. In total, the top ten clones hold about 3.8% of the sample. What was sequenced was blood, either unsorted or a sorted T cell fraction (not recorded which). Receptor source: a female donor with ankylosing spondylitis or in good health (not recorded which).

This clonotype was recorded at least ten times. The chain carries TRBV5-1 and TRBJ2-2, with D tentatively TRBD2 (6 bases). Germline CDR1 SGHRS, CDR2 YFSETQ. The V gene lost 1 base and the J gene lost 3 bases, with 16 bases spanning the gap. This CDR3 comprises 17 residues. The CDR3 DNA reads TGCGCCAGCAGCTTGTACCAGGCGGGGACGCACACCGGGGAGCTGTTTTTT. Its translation is CASSLYQAGTHTGELFF.

There are many counts of this clonotype. The chain couples TRBV5-1 to TRBJ1-1; tentatively, D is TRBD1 (5 bases). The CDR3 runs to 14 residues. CDR1 SGHRS and CDR2 YFSETQ come from the germline V gene. The V and J ends lost 3 bases and 5 bases respectively, with 14 bases between them. As DNA, the CDR3 is TGCGCCAGCAGCTCAACCGGGGGGGGAACTGAAGCTTTCTTT. This translates into CASSSTGGGTEAFF. Looking up the rest from reference TRBV5-1 and TRBJ1-1 gives the full variable domain: KAGVTQTPRYLIKTRGQQVTLSCSPISGHRSVSWYQQTPGQGLQFLFEYFSETQRNKGNFPGRFSGRQFSNSRSEMNVSTLELGDSALYLCASSSTGGGTEAFFGQGTRLTVV.

This clonotype was detected many times. The rearrangement joins TRBV29-1 to TRBJ1-2; D remains unclear. Germline CDR1 is SQVTM and CDR2 is ANQGSEA. This CDR3 region has 14 residues. The ends were cut back, 4 bases at V and 3 bases at J, with 15 bases in the middle. The CDR3 spells CSVATRGFHYGYTF. The CDR3, as DNA: TGCAGCGTTGCAACCCGAGGGTTTCACTATGGCTACACCTTC. Looking up the rest from reference TRBV29-1 and TRBJ1-2 gives the full variable domain: SAVISQKPSRDICQRGTSLTIQCQVDSQVTMMFWYRQQPGQSLTLIATANQGSEATYESGFVIDKFPISRPNLTFSTLTVSNMSPEDSSIYLCSVATRGFHYGYTFGSGTRLTVV.

The CDR3 spells CSARDPSRMSEQYF. CDR3 in DNA: TGCAGTGCTAGAGATCCTAGCAGGATGAGCGAGCAGTACTTC. V is TRBV20-1 and J is TRBJ2-7; maybe TRBD2 (5 bases). V shed 0 bases and J shed 6 bases, with 15 bases lying between them. From germline, CDR1 is DFQATT and CDR2 SNEGSKA (reference sequence). The CDR3 covers 14 residues.

This clonotype has a count of ten or more. The chain joins TRBV7-9 to TRBJ2-3, with D uncertain. CDR1 is SEHNR and CDR2 is FQNEAQ in the germline V gene (reference sequence). Trimming took 4 bases from V and 5 from J, leaving 7 bases between them. This CDR3 comprises 12 residues. The CDR3 region is CASSWSIDTQYF. The CDR3 DNA reads as TGTGCCAGCAGCTGGTCAATAGATACGCAGTATTTT. Filled out from reference TRBV7-9 and TRBJ2-3, the complete variable domain reads DTGVSQNPRHKITKRGQNVTFRCDPISEHNRLYWYRQTLGQGPEFLTYFQNEAQLEKSRLLSDRFSAERPKGSFSTLEIQRTEQGDSAMYLCASSWSIDTQYFGPGTRLTVL.

This clonotype was counted many times. CDR3 protein: CSARENAGLAGVPNEQFF. The DNA for the CDR3 is TGCAGTGCTAGAGAAAATGCGGGGCTAGCGGGAGTACCCAATGAGCAGTTCTTC. The chain joins TRBV20-1 to TRBJ2-1, with 10 bases aligning to TRBD2. The CDR3 sequence is 18 residues long. V lost 0 bases to trimming and J lost 6 bases; unmatched junction nucleotides: 14. Looked up from germline, CDR1 is DFQATT and CDR2 is SNEGSKA (reference sequence).

This clonotype was picked up many times. The chain employs TRBV2 and TRBJ2-7; possible D gene TRBD1, 6 bases. The CDR3 is 14 residues long. From germline, CDR1 is SNHLY and CDR2 FYNNEI. Between the trimmed V and J ends, which lost 3 bases and 8 bases, there was a span of 17 bases. CDR3 sequence reads: CASSDAGQSPKQYF. The CDR3 DNA reads TGTGCCAGCAGTGACGCCGGACAGTCCCCTAAGCAGTACTTC.

The chain recombines TRBV5-1 with TRBJ1-2, with TRBD1 as a possible D gene (5 bases). This CDR3 comprises 14 residues. V was cut by 4 bases and J by 0 bases, with 10 bases left in between. Germline CDR1 SGHRS, CDR2 YFSETQ. The CDR3 region has the DNA TGCGCCAGCAGCCCAAGGGACGCTAACTATGGCTACACCTTC. Amino acid sequence: CASSPRDANYGYTF.

This clonotype was seen only a few times. The chain employs TRBV13 and TRBJ2-3; TRBD2 agrees at 12 bases. The CDR3 contains 19 residues. The V gene end was trimmed by 5 bases and the J gene end by 1 base; junction bases not matched to a gene: 13. Germline V gene sequence: CDR1 PRHDT, CDR2 FYEKMQ (reference sequence). CDR3: CASSSGLAGKGEGTDTQYF. The CDR3 nucleotides read TGTGCCAGCAGCAGTGGACTAGCGGGAAAAGGGGAGGGCACAGATACGCAGTATTTT. The full variable domain, its missing parts supplied by reference TRBV13 and TRBJ2-3, is AAGVIQSPRHLIKEKRETATLKCYPIPRHDTVYWYQQGPGQDPQFLISFYEKMQSDKGSIPDRFSAQQFSDYHSELNMSSLELGDSALYFCASSSGLAGKGEGTDTQYFGPGTRLTVL.

This clonotype showed up just a few times. The chain has TRBV5-6 and TRBJ1-5; D call uncertain. V was cut by 4 bases and J by 0 bases, with 17 bases left in between. The CDR3 contains 17 residues. The V gene's germline CDR1 is SGHDT and CDR2 YYEEEE. The CDR3 DNA reads as TGTGCCAGCAGCCTCTACCGGACGCAAAATAGCAATCAGCCCCAGCATTTT. Translation gives CASSLYRTQNSNQPQHF. Supplemented by reference TRBV5-6 and TRBJ1-5, the full variable domain reads DAGVTQSPTHLIKTRGQQVTLRCSPKSGHDTVSWYQQALGQGPQFIFQYYEEEERQRGNFPDRFSGHQFPNYSSELNVNALLLGDSALYLCASSLYRTQNSNQPQHFGDGTRLSIL.

This clonotype was seen at least ten times. The chain couples TRBV7-9 to TRBJ2-3; D unresolved. Trimming shortened V by 5 bases and J by 1 base, and 16 bases separated the two germline ends. The V gene's germline CDR1 is SEHNR and CDR2 FQNEAQ (reference sequence). This CDR3 region has 16 residues. The CDR3 nucleotides read TGTGCCAGCAGCCTAATATTCAACTTGGGCACAGATACGCAGTATTTT. Amino acids: CASSLIFNLGTDTQYF.

This clonotype showed up many times. The chain combines TRBV5-1 with TRBJ1-1; tentative D call: TRBD1 (6 bases). Germline CDR1 is SGHRS and CDR2 is YFSETQ. The CDR3 length is 15 residues. V shed 4 bases and J shed 0 bases, with 13 bases lying between them. Written as DNA, the CDR3 is TGCGCCAGCAGCGGGGACATGAAGATGAACACTGAAGCTTTCTTT. Translated, it gives CASSGDMKMNTEAFF.

This clonotype was recorded many times. The chain uses TRBV5-1 and TRBJ2-5; D may match TRBD1 or TRBD2 (6 bases each). CDR1 SGHRS and CDR2 YFSETQ come from the germline V gene. The V and J ends lost 3 bases and 4 bases respectively, with 19 bases between them. CDR3 length: 16 amino acids. Written as DNA, the CDR3 is TGCGCCAGCAGCTGGGGGGACGAGCGAGGGGGAGAGACCCAGTACTTC. Protein: CASSWGDERGGETQYF.

At least ten counts were recorded for this clonotype. The chain is built from TRBV5-1 and TRBJ2-6; D not resolved. CDR3 size: 15 residues. CDR1 is SGHRS, CDR2 YFSETQ, per germline. V was clipped by 0 bases and J by 2 bases, with 6 bases between them. The CDR3 protein is CASSLALAGANVLTF. In DNA, the CDR3 is TGCGCCAGCAGCTTGGCCCTGGCTGGGGCCAACGTCCTGACTTTC. Drawing the rest from reference TRBV5-1 and TRBJ2-6, the complete variable domain is KAGVTQTPRYLIKTRGQQVTLSCSPISGHRSVSWYQQTPGQGLQFLFEYFSETQRNKGNFPGRFSGRQFSNSRSEMNVSTLELGDSALYLCASSLALAGANVLTFGAGSRLTVL.

Of note for this clonotype: This could be a read error, since a much larger clone is one nucleotide away. This chain joins TRBV4-1 and TRBJ1-2; D gene unclear. Germline CDR1 reads MGHRA; CDR2 reads YSYEKL. The CDR3 runs to 15 residues. DNA of the CDR3: TGCGCCAGCAGCCAAGACGCCCTAGCGAACTATGGCGACACCTTC. This encodes CASSQDALANYGDTF.

This clonotype has ten or more counts. The chain is built from TRBV5-1 and TRBJ2-3; D could derive from TRBD1 or TRBD2 (6 bases each). Germline loops: CDR1 SGHRS, CDR2 YFSETQ. V lost 4 bases, J lost 2 bases, and 14 bases lay in between. This CDR3 spans 15 amino acids. The CDR3 sequence is CASSPGAALTDTQYF. As DNA, the CDR3 is TGCGCCAGCAGCCCGGGGGCAGCGCTCACAGATACGCAGTATTTT.

The chain carries TRBV3-1 and TRBJ2-2, with D maybe TRBD2 (5 bases). CDR1 is LGHDT and CDR2 is YNNKEL in the germline V gene (reference sequence). This CDR3 has 17 amino acids. Trimming left V 4 bases short and J 0 bases short, with 15 bases between. The CDR3 sequence: CASSPLLGGPNTGELFF. For the CDR3, the DNA is TGTGCCAGCAGCCCCCTCCTAGGCGGGCCGAACACCGGGGAGCTGTTTTTT.

The V call is TRBV5-1, the J call TRBJ2-7; no firm D call. CDR3 length: 14 residues. CDR1 is SGHRS, CDR2 YFSETQ, per germline. The V and J ends lost 1 base and 3 bases respectively, with 11 bases between them. CDR3 nucleotides: TGCGCCAGCAGCTTGTCTGGGGTTAGCTACGAGCAGTACTTC. This encodes CASSLSGVSYEQYF. Combining the CDR3 with reference TRBV5-1 and TRBJ2-7 gives the whole variable domain KAGVTQTPRYLIKTRGQQVTLSCSPISGHRSVSWYQQTPGQGLQFLFEYFSETQRNKGNFPGRFSGRQFSNSRSEMNVSTLELGDSALYLCASSLSGVSYEQYFGPGTRLTVT.

This clonotype was seen many times. This chain joins TRBV20-1 and TRBJ2-7; a possible D gene is TRBD1 (6 bases). V was cut by 5 bases and J by 5 bases, with 16 bases left in between. Germline values: CDR1 DFQATT, CDR2 SNEGSKA (reference sequence). This CDR3 spans 13 amino acids. CDR3 residues: CSALGDIVNEQYF. The DNA for the CDR3 is TGCAGTGCTCTGGGGGACATCGTCAACGAGCAGTACTTC.

This clonotype was observed many times. The chain employs TRBV6-4 and TRBJ1-5; no reliable D call. Germline V gives CDR1 MRHNA, CDR2 SNTAGT. The germline V and J ends were trimmed by 3 bases and 4 bases, with 7 bases remaining between them. The CDR3 is 13 amino acids. The CDR3 coding sequence is TGTGCCAGCAGTGAAGAGGAAAATCAGCCCCAGCATTTT. The encoded protein is CASSEEENQPQHF.

This clonotype was found many times. Here the CDR3 DNA reads TGTGCCAGCAGCCAAGTATCAGGGGCTTCACCCCTCCACTTT. Encoded protein: CASSQVSGASPLHF. The J gene is TRBJ1-6, the V gene TRBV14; perhaps TRBD1 as D (6 bases). The CDR3 runs 14 residues. Germline CDR1 reads SGHDN; CDR2 reads FVKESK. V was clipped by 1 base and J by 9 bases, with 10 bases between them.

Turning to this clonotype: One base away lies a much larger clone, so this may be a sequencing read error. This chain uses TRBV5-1 with TRBJ2-7; the D gene is possibly TRBD1 (5 bases). The germline V gene encodes CDR1 SGHRS and CDR2 YFSETQ. V was trimmed by 0 bases and J by 3 bases, leaving 10 bases between them. The CDR3 length is 14 residues. This CDR3 reads CASSLELTGYEQYF. The CDR3 DNA follows: TGCGCCAGCAGCTTGGAACTAACAGGCTACGAGCAGTACTTC.

This clonotype has a count of ten or more. The CDR3 spells CSVWTGDKNIQYF. The CDR3 DNA follows: TGCAGCGTCTGGACAGGGGACAAAAACATTCAGTACTTC. The V call is TRBV29-1, the J call TRBJ2-4, with 9 nucleotides matching TRBD1. Germline CDR1 is SQVTM and CDR2 is ANQGSEA. This CDR3 region has 13 residues. The junction had 3 bases not matched to a gene; V was cut back by 6 bases and J by 3 bases.

With respect to this clonotype: A much larger clone lies a single base off, so this may be a read error. The chain combines TRBV20-1 with TRBJ2-7; D remains ambiguous. The CDR3 is 12 amino acids. The germline V gene has CDR1 DFQATT and CDR2 SNEGSKA (reference sequence). The CDR3 sequence: CSARFSSCEQYF. CDR3 nucleotide sequence: TGCAGTGCTAGATTCTCGTCCTGCGAGCAGTACTTC.